A selection of T cell receptor beta chains follows, all from one sample in a study of blood T cell repertoires in COVID-19. Clones were sequenced by immunoSEQ multiplex PCR, and TCRdb holds only the in-frame ones, with some missing. This repertoire shows almost 300,000 clones, approximately 86% found once; its top ten account for 1% to 1.5%. Sequences were obtained from peripheral blood. The receptors stem from a man between 65 and 79 years old with acute or convalescent COVID-19. CDR3s include the opening cysteine and the closing phenylalanine or tryptophan. Each record gives: J gene, V gene, D gene, clone size, CDR3 DNA, CDR3 protein. The D gene is left open where the match is weak. Part of the rows lack a size; the others show once, few, many or a class for expanded clones.

TRBJ2-1 | TRBV7-2 | . | few | TGTGCCAGCAGCTTAAGTCGACACTACAATGAGCAGTTCTTC | CASSLSRHYNEQFF
TRBJ2-5 | TRBV27 | TRBD1 | . | TGTGCCAGCAGTCGCGCCGGGACAGGGTTAGGAGAGACCCAGTACTTC | CASSRAGTGLGETQYF
TRBJ1-1 | TRBV19 | TRBD1 | many | TGTGCCAGTAGAAAGGACAGGGGTAACACTGAAGCTTTCTTT | CASRKDRGNTEAFF
TRBJ1-2 | TRBV7-2 | TRBD1 | . | TGTGCCAGCAGCTTGACCGGAACAGGGGGGTATGGCTACACCTTC | CASSLTGTGGYGYTF
TRBJ2-6 | TRBV10-1 | . | . | TGCGCCAGCAGTTCGACAGGCTCTGGGGCCAACGTCCTGACTTTC | CASSSTGSGANVLTF
TRBJ2-3 | TRBV5-1 | TRBD1 | few | TGCGCCAGCAGCAGCGGACAGGGGGTTTCCACAGATACGCAGTATTTT | CASSSGQGVSTDTQYF
TRBJ1-3 | TRBV13 | TRBD1 | . | TGTGCCAGCAGCTTAGCCAGGGGGAACACCATATATTTT | CASSLARGNTIYF
TRBJ1-4 | TRBV6-2/TRBV6-3 | TRBD1 | . | TGTGCCAGCAGTTCCCGAGGAGGGGGCACCTATAATGAAAAACTGTTTTTT | CASSSRGGGTYNEKLFF
TRBJ2-3 | TRBV2 | . | . | TGTGCCAGCAGTGTACTTGGCCGGGGCACAGATACGCAGTATTTT | CASSVLGRGTDTQYF
TRBJ2-3 | TRBV28 | TRBD2 | . | TGTGCCAGCAGTTTACTAGCGGTGCGGGATACGCAGTATTTT | CASSLLAVRDTQYF
TRBJ1-5 | TRBV6-5 | . | . | TGTGCCAGCAGTTCTAGGCGGGCACTCAATCAGCCCCAGCATTTT | CASSSRRALNQPQHF
TRBJ1-4 | TRBV28 | . | . | TGTGCCAGCAGTTTATGGCAGGGAGGCACTAATGAAAAACTGTTTTTT | CASSLWQGGTNEKLFF
TRBJ1-1 | TRBV30 | . | once | TGTGCCTGGAGGGTCGGAGTATGGGGACAACTGAACACTGAAGCTTTCTTT | CAWRVGVWGQLNTEAFF
TRBJ1-6 | TRBV25-1 | TRBD1 | . | TGTGCCAGCGGAGGGACAGCAAATTCACCCCTCCACTTT | CASGGTANSPLHF
TRBJ2-3 | TRBV28 | . | . | TGTGCCAGCCACATTGCTAGCACAGATACGCAGTATTTT | CASHIASTDTQYF
TRBJ2-5 | TRBV3-1/TRBV3-2 | TRBD1 | . | TGTGCCAGCAGCCAAGTCGACAGGGGGGGGACCCAGTACTTC | CASSQVDRGGTQYF
TRBJ1-4 | TRBV19 | . | . | TGTGCCAGTAGTACCTACAGGGCAACTAATGAAAAACTGTTTTTT | CASSTYRATNEKLFF
TRBJ2-1 | TRBV5-8 | TRBD2 | . | TGTGCCAGCAGGACTAGCGGGGATCTCTACAATGAGCAGTTCTTC | CASRTSGDLYNEQFF
TRBJ1-6 | TRBV5-1 | . | . | TGCGCCAGCAGCGCCGGGATCCTCGGGTCACCCCTCCACTTT | CASSAGILGSPLHF
TRBJ2-3 | TRBV7-9 | . | . | TGTGCCAGCAGCCCCACCCGAGTAGGCACAGATACGCAGTATTTT | CASSPTRVGTDTQYF